This T cell receptor beta chain is from a study of response to subunit inactivated influenza vaccine. TCRdb fed the RT-PCR reads into MiXCR, producing one record per CDR3 protein. The sample has 600,000 to 850,000 distinct CDR3 sequences, approximately 14% seen once; the top ten hold roughly 7.6%. Notes on the study in general: The authors offered the suggestion that each seasonal influenza vaccination recruits few new T cells.

This clonotype was seen more than once but under ten times. Its target is unknown. The germline gives CDR1 SGHTA, CDR2 FQGNSA. This CDR3 has 12 residues. With 5 bases clipped from V and 10 bases from J, the junction kept 4 bases outside the gene matches. This sequence was found in a man aged 45-65 years who received an inactivated influenza vaccine. The starting material was PBMCs from blood, obtained approximately 15 days before vaccination. This chain uses TRBV7-2 with TRBJ1-1, with 10 bases matching TRBD1. The CDR3 DNA follows: TGTGCCAGCAGCCCAGGACAGGGGGGAGCTTTCTTT. It yields the protein CASSPGQGGAFF.